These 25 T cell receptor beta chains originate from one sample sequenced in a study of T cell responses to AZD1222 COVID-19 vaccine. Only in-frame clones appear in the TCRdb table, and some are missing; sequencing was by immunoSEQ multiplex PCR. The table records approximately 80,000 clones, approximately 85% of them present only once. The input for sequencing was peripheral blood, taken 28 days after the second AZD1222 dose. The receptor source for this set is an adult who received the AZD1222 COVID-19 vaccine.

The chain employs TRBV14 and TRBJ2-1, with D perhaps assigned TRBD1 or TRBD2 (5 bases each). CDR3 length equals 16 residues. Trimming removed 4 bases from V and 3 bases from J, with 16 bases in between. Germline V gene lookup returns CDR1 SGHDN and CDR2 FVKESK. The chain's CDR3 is CASSPQVGDRYNEQFF. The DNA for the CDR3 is TGTGCCAGCAGCCCGCAGGTCGGGGACCGCTACAATGAGCAGTTCTTC.

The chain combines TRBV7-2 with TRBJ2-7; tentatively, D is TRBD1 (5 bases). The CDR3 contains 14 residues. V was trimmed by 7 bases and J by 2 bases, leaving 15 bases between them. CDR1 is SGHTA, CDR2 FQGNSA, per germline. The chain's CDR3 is CASTLQEQTYEQYF. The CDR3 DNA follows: TGTGCCAGCACCCTACAGGAACAGACCTACGAGCAGTACTTC.

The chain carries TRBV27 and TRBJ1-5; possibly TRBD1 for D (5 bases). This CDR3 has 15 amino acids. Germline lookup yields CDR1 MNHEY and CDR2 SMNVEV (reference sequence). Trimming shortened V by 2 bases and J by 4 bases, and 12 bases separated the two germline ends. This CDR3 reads CASSLQGRGNQPQHF. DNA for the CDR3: TGTGCCAGCAGTTTACAGGGTAGGGGTAATCAGCCCCAGCATTTT.

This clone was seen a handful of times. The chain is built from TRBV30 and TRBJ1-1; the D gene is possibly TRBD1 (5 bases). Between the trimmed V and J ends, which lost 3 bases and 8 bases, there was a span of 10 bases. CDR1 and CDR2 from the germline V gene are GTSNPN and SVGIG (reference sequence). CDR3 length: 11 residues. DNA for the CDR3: TGTGCCTGGAGCCTCCAGGGAGAAGCTTTCTTT. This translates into CAWSLQGEAFF.

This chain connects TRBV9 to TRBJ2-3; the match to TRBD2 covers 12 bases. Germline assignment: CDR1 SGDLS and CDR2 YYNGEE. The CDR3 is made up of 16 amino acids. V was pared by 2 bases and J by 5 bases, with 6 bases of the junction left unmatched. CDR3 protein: CASSVSVTSGGDTQYF. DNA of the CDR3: TGTGCCAGCAGCGTCTCCGTGACTAGCGGGGGAGATACGCAGTATTTT.

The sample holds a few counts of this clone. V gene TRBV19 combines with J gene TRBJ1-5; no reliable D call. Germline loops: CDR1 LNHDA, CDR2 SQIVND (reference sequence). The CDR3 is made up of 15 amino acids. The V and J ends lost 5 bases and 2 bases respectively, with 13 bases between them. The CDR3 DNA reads TGTGCCAGTAGTTTATTCTGGGAGGGCAATCAGCCCCAGCATTTT. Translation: CASSLFWEGNQPQHF.

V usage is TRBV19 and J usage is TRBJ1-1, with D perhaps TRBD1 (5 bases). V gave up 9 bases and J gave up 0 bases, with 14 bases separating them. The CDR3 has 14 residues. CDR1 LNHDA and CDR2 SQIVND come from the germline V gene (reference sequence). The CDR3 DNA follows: TGTGCCAGCAGACAGCAGATGATGAACACTGAAGCTTTCTTT. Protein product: CASRQQMMNTEAFF.

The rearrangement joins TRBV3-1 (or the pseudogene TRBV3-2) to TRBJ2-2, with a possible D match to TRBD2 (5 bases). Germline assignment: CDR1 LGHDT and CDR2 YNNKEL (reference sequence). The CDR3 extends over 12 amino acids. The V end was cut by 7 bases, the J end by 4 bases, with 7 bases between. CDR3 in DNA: TGTGCCAGCAAAGGGAGCACCGGGGAGCTGTTTTTT. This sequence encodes CASKGSTGELFF.

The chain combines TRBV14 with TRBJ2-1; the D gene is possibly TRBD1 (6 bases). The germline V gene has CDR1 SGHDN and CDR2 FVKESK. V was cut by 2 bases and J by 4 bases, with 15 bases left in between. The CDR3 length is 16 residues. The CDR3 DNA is TGTGCCAGCAGCCAAAGTAATCAGGGGCTGTACAATGAGCAGTTCTTC. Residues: CASSQSNQGLYNEQFF.

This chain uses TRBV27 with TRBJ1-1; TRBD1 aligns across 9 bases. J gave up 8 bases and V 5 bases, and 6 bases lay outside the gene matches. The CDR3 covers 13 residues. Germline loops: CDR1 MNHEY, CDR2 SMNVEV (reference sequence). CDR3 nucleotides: TGTGCCAGCAGTCCCACCGGGACAGGGGAAGCTTTCTTT. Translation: CASSPTGTGEAFF.

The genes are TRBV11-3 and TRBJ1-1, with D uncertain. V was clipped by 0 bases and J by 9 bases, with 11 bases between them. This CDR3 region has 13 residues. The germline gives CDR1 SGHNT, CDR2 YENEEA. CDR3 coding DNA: TGTGCCAGCAGCTTAGATTTCCGGGGAAAAGCTTTCTTT. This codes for CASSLDFRGKAFF.

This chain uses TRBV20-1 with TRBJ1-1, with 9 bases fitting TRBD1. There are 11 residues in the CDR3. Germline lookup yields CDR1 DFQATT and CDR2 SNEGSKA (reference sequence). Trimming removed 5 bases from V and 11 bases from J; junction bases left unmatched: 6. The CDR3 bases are TGCAGTGCTCGAAGGACAGGGGAGGCTTTCTTT. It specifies CSARRTGEAFF.

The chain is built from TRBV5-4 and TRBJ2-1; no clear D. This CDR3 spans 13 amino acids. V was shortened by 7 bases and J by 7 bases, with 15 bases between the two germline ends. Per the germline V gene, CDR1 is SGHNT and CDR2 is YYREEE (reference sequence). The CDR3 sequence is CASGVREWNEQFF. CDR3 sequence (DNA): TGTGCCAGCGGCGTAAGGGAATGGAATGAGCAGTTCTTC.

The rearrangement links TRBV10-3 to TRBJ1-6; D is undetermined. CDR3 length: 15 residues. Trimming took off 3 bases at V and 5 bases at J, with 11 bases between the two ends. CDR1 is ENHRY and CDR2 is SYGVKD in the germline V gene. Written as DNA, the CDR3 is TGTGCCATCAGTGATCTTGACACGGATAATTCACCCCTCCACTTT. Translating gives CAISDLDTDNSPLHF.

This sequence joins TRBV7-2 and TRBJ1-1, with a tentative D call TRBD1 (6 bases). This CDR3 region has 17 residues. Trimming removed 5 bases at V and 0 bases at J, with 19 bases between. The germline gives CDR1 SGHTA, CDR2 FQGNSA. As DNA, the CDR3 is TGTGCCAGCAGCCTATCGACAGGACGGTTCATGAACACTGAAGCTTTCTTT. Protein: CASSLSTGRFMNTEAFF.

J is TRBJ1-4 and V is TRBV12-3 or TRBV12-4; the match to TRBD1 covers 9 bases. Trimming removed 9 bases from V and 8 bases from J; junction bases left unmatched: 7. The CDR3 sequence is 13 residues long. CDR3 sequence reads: CASTGGIREKLFF. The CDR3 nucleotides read TGTGCCAGTACAGGGGGCATTCGAGAAAAACTGTTTTTT.

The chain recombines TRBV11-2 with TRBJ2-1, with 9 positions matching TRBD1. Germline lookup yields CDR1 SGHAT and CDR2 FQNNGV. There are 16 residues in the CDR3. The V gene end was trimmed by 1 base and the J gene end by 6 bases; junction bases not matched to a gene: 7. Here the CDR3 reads CASSLAWDRVGNEQFF. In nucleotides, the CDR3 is TGTGCCAGCAGCTTAGCCTGGGACAGGGTCGGCAATGAGCAGTTCTTC.

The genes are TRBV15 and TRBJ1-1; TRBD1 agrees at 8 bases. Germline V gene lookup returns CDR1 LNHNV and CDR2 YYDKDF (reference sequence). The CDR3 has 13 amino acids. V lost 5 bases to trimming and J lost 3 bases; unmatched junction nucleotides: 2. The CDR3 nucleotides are TGTGCCACCAGCTGGGGACAGGACACTGAAGCTTTCTTT. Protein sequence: CATSWGQDTEAFF.

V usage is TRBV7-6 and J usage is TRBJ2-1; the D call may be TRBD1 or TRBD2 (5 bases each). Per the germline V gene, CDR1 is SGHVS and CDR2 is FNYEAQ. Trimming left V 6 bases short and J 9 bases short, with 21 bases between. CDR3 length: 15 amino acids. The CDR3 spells CASSSTLRRGSEQFF. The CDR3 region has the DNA TGTGCCAGCAGTTCCACGTTGCGACGGGGCAGTGAGCAGTTCTTC. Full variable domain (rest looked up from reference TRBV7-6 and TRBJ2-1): GAGVSQSPRYKVTKRGQDVALRCDPISGHVSLYWYRQALGQGPEFLTYFNYEAQQDKSGLPNDRFSAERPEGSISTLTIQRTEQRDSAMYRCASSSTLRRGSEQFFGPGTRLTVL.

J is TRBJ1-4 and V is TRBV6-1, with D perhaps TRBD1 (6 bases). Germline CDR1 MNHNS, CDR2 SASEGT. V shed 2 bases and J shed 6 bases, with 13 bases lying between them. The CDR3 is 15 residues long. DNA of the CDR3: TGTGCCAGCAGTGAACAGGGGTCAGGGTATGAAAAACTGTTTTTT. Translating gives CASSEQGSGYEKLFF.

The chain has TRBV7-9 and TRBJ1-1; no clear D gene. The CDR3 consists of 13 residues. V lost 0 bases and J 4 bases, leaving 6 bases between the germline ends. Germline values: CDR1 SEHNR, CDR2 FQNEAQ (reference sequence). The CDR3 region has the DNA TGTGCCAGCAGCTTAGCGCAGGTCACTGAAGCTTTCTTT. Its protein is CASSLAQVTEAFF.

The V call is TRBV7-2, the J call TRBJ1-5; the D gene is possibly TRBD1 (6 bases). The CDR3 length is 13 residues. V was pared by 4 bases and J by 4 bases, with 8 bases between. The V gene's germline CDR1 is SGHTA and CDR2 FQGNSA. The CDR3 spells CASSSQGNQPQHF. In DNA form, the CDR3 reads TGTGCCAGCAGCTCGCAGGGGAATCAGCCCCAGCATTTT.

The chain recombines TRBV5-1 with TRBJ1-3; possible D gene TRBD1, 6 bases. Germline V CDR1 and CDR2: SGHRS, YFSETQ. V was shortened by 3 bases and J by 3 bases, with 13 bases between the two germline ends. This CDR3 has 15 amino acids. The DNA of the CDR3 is TGCGCCAGCAGCTGGCTGGGGGCAGGTGGAAACACCATATATTTT. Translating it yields CASSWLGAGGNTIYF. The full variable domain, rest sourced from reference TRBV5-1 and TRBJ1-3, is KAGVTQTPRYLIKTRGQQVTLSCSPISGHRSVSWYQQTPGQGLQFLFEYFSETQRNKGNFPGRFSGRQFSNSRSEMNVSTLELGDSALYLCASSWLGAGGNTIYFGEGSWLTVV.

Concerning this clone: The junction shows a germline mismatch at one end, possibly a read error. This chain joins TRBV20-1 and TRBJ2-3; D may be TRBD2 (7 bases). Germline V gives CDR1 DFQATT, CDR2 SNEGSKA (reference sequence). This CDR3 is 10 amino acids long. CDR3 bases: TGCAGTGCGACTGCGGGGGCCTTGCATTTT. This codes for CSATAGALHF.

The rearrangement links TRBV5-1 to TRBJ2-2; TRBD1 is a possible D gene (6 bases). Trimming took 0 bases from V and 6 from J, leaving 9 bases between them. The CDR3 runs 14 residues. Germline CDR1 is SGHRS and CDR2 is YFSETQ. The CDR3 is CASSLVGGPGELFF. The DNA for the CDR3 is TGCGCCAGCAGCTTGGTTGGGGGCCCCGGGGAGCTGTTTTTT. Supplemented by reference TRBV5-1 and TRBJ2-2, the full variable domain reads KAGVTQTPRYLIKTRGQQVTLSCSPISGHRSVSWYQQTPGQGLQFLFEYFSETQRNKGNFPGRFSGRQFSNSRSEMNVSTLELGDSALYLCASSLVGGPGELFFGEGSRLTVL.